This T cell receptor (beta chain) was captured in a study of beta chain features in type 1 diabetes (dated by TCRdb to between 2017 and 2018). At the level of the whole study: Mean age, gender distribution, total cell number and subset yield were not different between patients and healthy donors. Across all samples, about 110 million sorted cells were examined, and cell number per subset correlated strongly with RNA yield. In the study, recently diagnosed type 1 diabetes patients and matched healthy donors were compared on the TCRB repertoires of their sorted circulating CD4+ T cell subsets. Naive and central memory subsets were obtained from all 30 or so donors, but regulatory and stem cell-like memory subsets were isolated from only 8 patients and roughly 8 healthy donors. Study-level results and caveats: Type 1 diabetes patients showed a moderate but significant shortening of TCRB CDR3 length in all four CD4+ subsets. PCR might favor shorter templates, but patient and control samples were amplified and corrected together, so any skew would affect both groups equally. Patients with type 1 diabetes made fewer insertions and deleted more nucleotides at VDJ recombination sites, implying thymic rearrangement abnormalities. Only small numbers of individuals were included in the HLA sub-analyses, which left unresolved whether HLA type had any influence on TCRB rearrangement. Naive, central memory and regulatory TCRB repertoires appeared to be more alike among patients than among healthy donors. Because cDNA rather than genomic DNA was sequenced, highly expressing activated cells could have been over-represented, although no difference in activation and CD3 levels was found between groups.

Sequences LNHDA (CDR1) and SQIVND (CDR2) are obtained from the germline V gene (reference sequence). V sheds 7 bases and J sheds 9 bases, leaving 18 bases between their ends. Taken from cysteine to phenylalanine, the CDR3 has 13 residues. Just CDR3 DNA is preserved here, 39 bases in frame from base 1. The entire isolated RNA was reverse transcribed using the High Capacity cDNA Reverse Transcription Kit, and thus expressed TCRB transcripts were sequenced. Deep immunoSEQ sequencing was performed on naive, central memory and regulatory T cell samples, with an average of roughly 3.5 million total reads per sample. After sorted cells were lysed in RLT buffer, RNA was extracted with DNase-treated RNeasy Micro or Mini kits, with the choice depending on cell number. To prevent cross-contamination, every cell subset was processed on its own, while patient and healthy donor samples were processed together. The immunoSEQ multiplex PCR was used to amplify TCRB sequences from cDNA, yielding 87-bp fragments that span the CDR3 region. Sequencing of the amplicons was performed on the Illumina HiSeq platform. From the authors' description of their analysis: PCR bias was corrected computationally using synthetic template baselines, and reads within Hamming distance 2 were collapsed, with unmergeable singletons discarded. Reads were aligned against IMGT to assign V, D and J genes, CDR3 length and insertions or deletions at six rearrangement sites. Within each subset, clonotype counts were normalized to the number of sorted cells before true diversity and Gini coefficients were calculated with the tcR R package. The overlap coefficient, calculated on TCRB nucleotide sequences, was used to measure repertoire sharing. Sourced from immuneACCESS, this table was stored by TCRdb with only in-frame sequences that have V and J called. A share of the clones is absent; for the studies checked, an unresolved V gene accounts for under half, and the remainder has no known explanation. V and J calls and clone size come straight from that table; D and trimming were deduced from the DNA. The sample table lists about 290,000 clones, about 8% of them with a count of one. The ten largest clones represent approximately 0.99% of the sample.

Worth noting for this clone: Its specific antigen is unknown. No qualities accompany the bases; no much larger clone lies one base away.

Each donor gave one peripheral blood draw, approximately 100 mL on average, collected into heparinised tubes. A BD FACSAria II and a panel including CD45RO, CCR7, CD25, CD127, CD95 and CD27 were used to sort naive, central memory, regulatory and stem cell-like memory CD4+ T cells. Every sorted population had a purity above 98%. PBMCs were separated immediately by Lymphoprep density gradient centrifugation and were stained directly, without being cultured. Samples were stained and sorted in pairs, with one healthy donor and one patient per experiment, so that batch effects were minimized. This clonotype was obtained from a woman in her late teens or twenties in good health. Material for sequencing was central memory CD4+ T cells from blood. The chain links TRBV19 with TRBJ1-2; tentative D gene TRBD1, with 5 bases matching. The bases are TGTGCCAGTACCCTCCAGGGACTAGGGCGCTACACCTTC. Its protein is CASTLQGLGRYTF.